This T cell receptor beta chain emerged from a study of T cells after yellow fever vaccination. In the case of this clonotype: Antigen: not known.

Template-switching 5'RACE yielded the TCR cDNA; a universal primer site and UMIs were added in the process. TCRdb re-derived calls from the 5' RACE reads in MiXCR, one entry per CDR3 protein. The sample comprises about 300,000 distinct CDR3 sequences, approximately 10% of which are singletons, and 3% to 4% rests with the top ten. From germline, CDR1 is SQVTM and CDR2 ANQGSEA. The CDR3 length is 14 residues. With V trimmed by 6 bases and J by 6 bases, 5 bases remained unmatched. Study conclusions and caveats: Few clonotypes appeared in both CD4 and CD8 compartments.

The source is a man aged 18 to 30 who received the YFV17D yellow fever vaccine. The starting material was CD4+ T cells sorted from PBMCs, obtained 5 days after the yellow fever booster vaccination. J is TRBJ2-1 and V is TRBV29-1; the match to TRBD2 covers 13 bases. CDR3 loop: CSVTTSGGSNEQFF. For the CDR3, the DNA is TGCAGCGTAACGACTAGCGGGGGGTCCAATGAGCAGTTCTTC.